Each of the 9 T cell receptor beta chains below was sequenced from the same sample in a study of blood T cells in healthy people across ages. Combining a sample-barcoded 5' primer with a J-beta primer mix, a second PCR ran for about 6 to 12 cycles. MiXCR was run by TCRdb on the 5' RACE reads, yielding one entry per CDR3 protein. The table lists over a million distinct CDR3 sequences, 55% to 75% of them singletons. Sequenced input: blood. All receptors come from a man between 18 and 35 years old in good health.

The CDR3 protein is CASSLRGRAGYYNEQFF. The CDR3 region has the DNA TGTGCCAGCAGTTTAAGAGGACGGGCAGGTTACTACAATGAGCAGTTCTTC. The V call is TRBV27, the J call TRBJ2-1; D not resolved. This CDR3 is 17 amino acids long. CDR1 is MNHEY, CDR2 SMNVEV, per germline (reference sequence). With 2 bases removed from V and 3 bases from J, the gap between germline ends came to 17 bases.

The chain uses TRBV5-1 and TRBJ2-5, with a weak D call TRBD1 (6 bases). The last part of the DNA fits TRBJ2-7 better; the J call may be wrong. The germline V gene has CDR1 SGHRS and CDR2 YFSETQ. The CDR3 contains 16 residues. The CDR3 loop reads CASSWQGQQRSYEQYF. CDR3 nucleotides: TGCGCCAGCAGCTGGCAAGGACAGCAGCGCTCCTACGAGCAGTACTTC.

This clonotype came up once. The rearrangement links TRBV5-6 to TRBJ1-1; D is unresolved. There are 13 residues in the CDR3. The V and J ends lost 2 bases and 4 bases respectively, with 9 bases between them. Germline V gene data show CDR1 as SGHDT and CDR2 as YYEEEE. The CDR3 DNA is TGTGCCAGCAGCTTACAGACGTTCACTGAAGCTTTCTTT. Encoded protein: CASSLQTFTEAFF.

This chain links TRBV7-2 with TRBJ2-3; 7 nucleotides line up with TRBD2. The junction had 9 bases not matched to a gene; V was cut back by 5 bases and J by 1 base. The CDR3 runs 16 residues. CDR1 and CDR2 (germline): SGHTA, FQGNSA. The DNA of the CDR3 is TGTGCCAGCAGCCCCATGGGGAGGGGCGGCACAGATACGCAGTATTTT. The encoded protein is CASSPMGRGGTDTQYF.

The DNA for the CDR3 is TGCAGCACCACAGCGGTCGATGAGCAGTTCTTC. This encodes CSTTAVDEQFF. The chain employs TRBV29-1 and TRBJ2-1, with D possibly matching TRBD2 (5 bases). Germline V gene sequence: CDR1 SQVTM, CDR2 ANQGSEA. Trimming stripped 8 bases from V and 8 bases from J, with 13 bases between. The CDR3 covers 11 residues.

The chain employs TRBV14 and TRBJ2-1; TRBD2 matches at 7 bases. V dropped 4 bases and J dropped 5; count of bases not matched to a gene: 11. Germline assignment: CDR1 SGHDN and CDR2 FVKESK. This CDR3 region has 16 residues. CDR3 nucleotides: TGTGCCAGCAGCCCCGGCCGACTAGCTGGTGACAATGAGCAGTTCTTC. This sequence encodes CASSPGRLAGDNEQFF. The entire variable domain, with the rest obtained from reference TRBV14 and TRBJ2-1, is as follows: EAGVTQFPSHSVIEKGQTVTLRCDPISGHDNLYWYRRVMGKEIKFLLHFVKESKQDESGMPNNRFLAERTGGTYSTLKVQPAELEDSGVYFCASSPGRLAGDNEQFFGPGTRLTVL.

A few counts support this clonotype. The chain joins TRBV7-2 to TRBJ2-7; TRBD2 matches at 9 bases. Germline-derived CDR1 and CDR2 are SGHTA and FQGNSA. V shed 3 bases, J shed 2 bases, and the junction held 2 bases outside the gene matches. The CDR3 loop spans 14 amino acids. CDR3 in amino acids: CASSFIAGAYEQYF. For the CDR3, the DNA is TGTGCCAGCAGCTTTATAGCGGGAGCCTACGAGCAGTACTTC.

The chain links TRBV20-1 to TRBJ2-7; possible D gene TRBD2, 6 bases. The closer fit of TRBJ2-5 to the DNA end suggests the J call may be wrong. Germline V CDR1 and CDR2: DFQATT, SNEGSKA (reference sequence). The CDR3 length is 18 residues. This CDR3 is CSARGGAGGETGWETQYF. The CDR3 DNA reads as TGCAGTGCTAGAGGGGGAGCAGGAGGGGAAACAGGTTGGGAGACCCAGTACTTC.

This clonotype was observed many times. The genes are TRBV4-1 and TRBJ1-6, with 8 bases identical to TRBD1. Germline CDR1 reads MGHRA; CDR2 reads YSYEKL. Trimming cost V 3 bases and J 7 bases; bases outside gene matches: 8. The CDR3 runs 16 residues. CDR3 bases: TGCGCCAGCAGCCATTTAGACAGGGGTGGCAATTCACCCCTCCACTTT. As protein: CASSHLDRGGNSPLHF.